This T cell receptor beta chain was captured in a study of spatial heterogeneity in lung cancer (dated by TCRdb to between 2018 and 2021). For the wider study: More beta-chain than alpha-chain transcripts were consistently detected, likely reflecting higher beta-chain transcript abundance. In the raw uncorrected reads, each unique combination of TCR and UMI appeared on average more than ten times. In non-small cell lung cancer, the study made a quantitative comparison of TCR alpha and beta repertoires among multiple tumor regions, matched nontumor lung and blood. Nonsynonymous mutation counts, determined by whole-exome sequencing of tumor tissue, were related to TCR repertoire features. At surgery, hundreds of tumor regions, around 64 matched nontumor lung samples and 45 to 60 PBMC samples were TCR-sequenced for both alpha and beta chains. Here is what the overall study found, with its caveats: Ubiquitous expanded tumor TCRs were detected in blood more often at tumor resection than at routine follow-up. Confirming at a functional level the hypothesis that regional TCRs recognize regional mutations was considered to require additional single-cell paired TCR alpha and beta sequencing.

The time point label here, explained by the study, means: sample taken at primary tumor resection. Whole RNA extracted from tumor and nontumor lung tissue, or from cryopreserved PBMC samples, was used for TCR sequencing without cell sorting. The donors were 70 or so patients from the lung TRACERx cohort who had early-stage, untreated non-small cell lung cancer. A patient was chosen for TCR sequencing only when enough RNA was available from at least two tumor regions. This clonotype was counted only a few times. Its target antigen remains unknown. There are no base qualities to consult, and no much larger clone falls within one base. The method was 5' RACE. Sequencing was performed on a NextSeq 500. To allow correction of PCR and sequencing errors, the TCR library protocol tagged every TCR cDNA molecule with a unique molecular identifier. On the authors' methods: Decombinator tools were used for TCR identification, UMI-based error correction and CDR3 extraction. TCRs above a frequency of 2 per 1,000, corresponding to the top 1% of the tumor frequency distribution, were defined as expanded. Renyi diversity was calculated using the R vegan package after each repertoire was subsampled 100 times to 5,000 TCRs. CDR3 similarity networks were built from amino acid triplet string-kernel similarity, connecting CDR3s with pairwise similarity above 0.82. TCRdb cleaned the public reads at Q25 with fastp, built clones with MiXCR and kept in-frame beta chains. CDR3 protein duplicates are merged, each entry listing the most common genes and DNA. The V and J calls here are based on TCRdb, not the publication. This sample gives fewer than 20,000 distinct CDR3 sequences in total; 15% to 20% of them show up just once. Over 11% of the sample comes from the top ten.

The specimen was PBMCs, collected at surgery. This clonotype originated in a male donor with early-stage non-small cell lung cancer.

The CDR3 loop reads CASSEVGGGYSNQPQHF. The DNA sequence is given as TGTGCCAGCAGTGAAGTTGGAGGGGGATATAGCAATCAGCCCCAGCATTTT. In this chain, TRBV6-1 is recombined with TRBJ1-5; perhaps TRBD1 is the D gene, with 6 bases matching. Including cysteine and phenylalanine, the CDR3 has 17 amino acids. Just the 51-base CDR3 DNA is kept, in frame starting at base 1. Based on the germline V gene, the CDR1 and CDR2 sequences are MNHNS and SASEGT. The junction shows trimming of 1 base on V and 0 bases on J, plus 13 bases between the germline ends.